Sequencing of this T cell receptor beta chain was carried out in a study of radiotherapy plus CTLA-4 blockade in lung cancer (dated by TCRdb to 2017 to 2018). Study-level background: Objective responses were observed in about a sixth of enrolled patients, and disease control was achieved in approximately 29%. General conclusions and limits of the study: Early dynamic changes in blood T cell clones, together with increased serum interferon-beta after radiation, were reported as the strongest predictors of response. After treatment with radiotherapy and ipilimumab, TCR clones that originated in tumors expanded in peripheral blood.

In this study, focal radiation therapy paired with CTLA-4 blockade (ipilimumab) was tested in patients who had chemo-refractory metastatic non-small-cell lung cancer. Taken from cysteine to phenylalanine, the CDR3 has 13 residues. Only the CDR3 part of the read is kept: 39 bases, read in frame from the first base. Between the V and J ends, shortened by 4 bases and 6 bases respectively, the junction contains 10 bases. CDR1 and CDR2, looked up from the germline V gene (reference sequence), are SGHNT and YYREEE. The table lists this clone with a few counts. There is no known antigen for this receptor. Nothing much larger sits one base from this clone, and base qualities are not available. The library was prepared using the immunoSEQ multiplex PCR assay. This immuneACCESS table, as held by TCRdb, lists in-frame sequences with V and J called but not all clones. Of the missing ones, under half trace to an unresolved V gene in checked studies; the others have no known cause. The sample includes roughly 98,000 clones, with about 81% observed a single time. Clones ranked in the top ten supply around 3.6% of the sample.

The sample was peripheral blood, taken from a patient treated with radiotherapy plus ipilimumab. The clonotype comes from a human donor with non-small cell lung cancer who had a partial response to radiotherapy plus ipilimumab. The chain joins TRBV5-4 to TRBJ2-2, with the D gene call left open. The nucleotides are TGTGCCAGCAGCACTATCCGGGCCGGGGAGCTGTTTTTT. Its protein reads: CASSTIRAGELFF.